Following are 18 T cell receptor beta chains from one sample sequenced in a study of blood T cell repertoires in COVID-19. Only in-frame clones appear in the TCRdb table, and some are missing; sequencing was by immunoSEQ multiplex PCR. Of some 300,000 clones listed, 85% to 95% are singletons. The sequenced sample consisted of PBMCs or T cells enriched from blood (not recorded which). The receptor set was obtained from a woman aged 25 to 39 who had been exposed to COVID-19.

The CDR3 sequence is CATQTGGLNYGYTF. DNA of the CDR3: TGTGCCACTCAAACAGGGGGACTTAACTATGGCTACACCTTC. J is TRBJ1-2 and V is TRBV15, with 8 bases identical to TRBD1. The CDR3 runs 14 residues. V dropped 9 bases and J dropped 1; count of bases not matched to a gene: 7. Germline V gives CDR1 LNHNV, CDR2 YYDKDF (reference sequence). Complete variable domain (other parts from reference TRBV15 and TRBJ1-2): DAMVIQNPRYQVTQFGKPVTLSCSQTLNHNVMYWYQQKSSQAPKLLFHYYDKDFNNEADTPDNFQSRRPNTSFCFLDIRSPGLGDTAMYLCATQTGGLNYGYTFGSGTRLTVV.

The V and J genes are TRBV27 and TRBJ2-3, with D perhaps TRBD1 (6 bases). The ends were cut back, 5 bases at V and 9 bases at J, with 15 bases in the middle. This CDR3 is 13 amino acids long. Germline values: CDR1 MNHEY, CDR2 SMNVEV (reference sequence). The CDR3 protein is CASSLKQGRTQYF. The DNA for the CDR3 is TGTGCCAGCAGTCTCAAACAGGGTAGAACGCAGTATTTT.

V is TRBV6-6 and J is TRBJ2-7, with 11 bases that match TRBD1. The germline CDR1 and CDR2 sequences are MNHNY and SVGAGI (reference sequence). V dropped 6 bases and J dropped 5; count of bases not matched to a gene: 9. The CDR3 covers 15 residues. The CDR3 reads CASRPGQGAPHEQYF. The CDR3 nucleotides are TGTGCCAGCAGACCCGGACAGGGGGCGCCGCACGAGCAGTACTTC.

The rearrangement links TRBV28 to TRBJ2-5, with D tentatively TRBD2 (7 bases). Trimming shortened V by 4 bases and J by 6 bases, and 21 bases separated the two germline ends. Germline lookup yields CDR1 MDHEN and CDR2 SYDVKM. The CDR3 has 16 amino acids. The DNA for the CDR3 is TGTGCCAGCAGTTCTGGCGGGGTGGGGGGGCGTCAGACCCAGTACTTC. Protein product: CASSSGGVGGRQTQYF.

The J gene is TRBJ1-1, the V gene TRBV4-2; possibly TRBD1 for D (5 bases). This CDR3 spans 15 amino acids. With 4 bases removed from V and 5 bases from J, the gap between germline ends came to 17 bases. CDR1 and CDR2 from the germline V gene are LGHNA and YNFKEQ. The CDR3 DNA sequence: TGTGCCAGCAGCCTAGAGGGCCCGCGGGGGACTGAAGCTTTCTTT. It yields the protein CASSLEGPRGTEAFF.

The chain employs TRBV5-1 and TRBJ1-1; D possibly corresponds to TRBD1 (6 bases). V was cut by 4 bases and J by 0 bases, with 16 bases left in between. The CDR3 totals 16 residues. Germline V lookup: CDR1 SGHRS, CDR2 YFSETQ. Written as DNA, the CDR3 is TGCGCCAGCAGCAACGGAAGACAGGCCATGAACACTGAAGCTTTCTTT. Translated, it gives CASSNGRQAMNTEAFF.

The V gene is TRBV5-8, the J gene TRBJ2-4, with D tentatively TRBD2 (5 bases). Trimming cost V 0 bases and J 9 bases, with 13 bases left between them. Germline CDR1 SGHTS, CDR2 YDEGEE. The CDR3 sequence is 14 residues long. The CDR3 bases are TGTGCCAGCAGCTTGGCCCCTAGCTCCGCCATTCAGTACTTC. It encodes CASSLAPSSAIQYF.

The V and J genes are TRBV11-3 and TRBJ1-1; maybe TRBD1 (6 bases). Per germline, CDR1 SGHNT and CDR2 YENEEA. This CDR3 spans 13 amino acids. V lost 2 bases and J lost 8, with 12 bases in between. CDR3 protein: CASSLIDGGEAFF. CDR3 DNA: TGTGCCAGCAGCTTAATTGATGGGGGCGAAGCTTTCTTT.

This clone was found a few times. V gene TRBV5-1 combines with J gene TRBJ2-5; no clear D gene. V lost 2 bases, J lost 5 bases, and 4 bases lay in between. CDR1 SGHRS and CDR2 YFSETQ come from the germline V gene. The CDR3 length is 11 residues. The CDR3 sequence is CASSFEETQYF. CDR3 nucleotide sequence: TGCGCCAGCAGCTTTGAGGAGACCCAGTACTTC.

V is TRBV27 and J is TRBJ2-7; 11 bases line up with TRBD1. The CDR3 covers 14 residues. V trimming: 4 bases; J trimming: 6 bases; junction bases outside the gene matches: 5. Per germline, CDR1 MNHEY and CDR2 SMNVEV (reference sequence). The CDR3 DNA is TGTGCCAGCAGTTGGGGACAGGGGGTTGGCGAGCAGTACTTC. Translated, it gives CASSWGQGVGEQYF.

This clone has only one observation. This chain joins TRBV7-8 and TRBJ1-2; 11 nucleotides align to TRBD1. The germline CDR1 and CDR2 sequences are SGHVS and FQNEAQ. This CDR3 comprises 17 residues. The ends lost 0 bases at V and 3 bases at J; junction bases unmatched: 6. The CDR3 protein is CASSLAVRDRGYYGYTF. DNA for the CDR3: TGTGCCAGCAGCTTAGCGGTCCGGGACAGGGGGTACTATGGCTACACCTTC.

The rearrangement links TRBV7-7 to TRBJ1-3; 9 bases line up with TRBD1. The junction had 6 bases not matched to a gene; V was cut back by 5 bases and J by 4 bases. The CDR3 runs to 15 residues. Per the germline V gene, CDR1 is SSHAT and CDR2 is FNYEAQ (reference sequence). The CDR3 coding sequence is TGTGCCAGCAGCCTGGGACAGGGCCTCGGAAACACCATATATTTT. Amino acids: CASSLGQGLGNTIYF.

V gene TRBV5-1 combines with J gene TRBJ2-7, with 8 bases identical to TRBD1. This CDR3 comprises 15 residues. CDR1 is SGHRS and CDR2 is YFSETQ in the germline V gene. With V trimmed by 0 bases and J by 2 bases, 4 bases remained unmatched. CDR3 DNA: TGCGCCAGCAGCTTGGGGCAGGGGGCGCCCTACGAGCAGTACTTC. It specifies CASSLGQGAPYEQYF.

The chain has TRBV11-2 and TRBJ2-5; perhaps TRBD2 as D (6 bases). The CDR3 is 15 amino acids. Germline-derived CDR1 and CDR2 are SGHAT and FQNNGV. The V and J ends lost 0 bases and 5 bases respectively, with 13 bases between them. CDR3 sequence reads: CASSLEAGQSETQYF. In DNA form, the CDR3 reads TGTGCCAGCAGCTTAGAGGCGGGGCAATCGGAGACCCAGTACTTC.

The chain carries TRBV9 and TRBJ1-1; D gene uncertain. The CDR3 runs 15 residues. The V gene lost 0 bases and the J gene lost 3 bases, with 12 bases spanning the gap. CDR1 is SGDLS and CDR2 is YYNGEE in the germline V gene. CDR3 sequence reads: CASSVAGDRYTEAFF. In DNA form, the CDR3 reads TGTGCCAGCAGCGTAGCCGGGGATCGTTACACTGAAGCTTTCTTT.

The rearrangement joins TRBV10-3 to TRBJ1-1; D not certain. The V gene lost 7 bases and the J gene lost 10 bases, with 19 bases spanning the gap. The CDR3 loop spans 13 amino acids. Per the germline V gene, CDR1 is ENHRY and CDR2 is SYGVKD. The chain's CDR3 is CAITETPGDGAFF. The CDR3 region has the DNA TGTGCCATCACAGAAACGCCTGGAGATGGAGCTTTCTTT.

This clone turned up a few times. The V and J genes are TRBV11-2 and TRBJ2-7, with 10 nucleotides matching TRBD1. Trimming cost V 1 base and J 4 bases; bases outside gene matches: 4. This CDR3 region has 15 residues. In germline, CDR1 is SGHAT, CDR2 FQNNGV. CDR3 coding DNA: TGTGCCAGCAGCTTAGCGACAGGGGGCGGGTACGAGCAGTACTTC. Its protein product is CASSLATGGGYEQYF.

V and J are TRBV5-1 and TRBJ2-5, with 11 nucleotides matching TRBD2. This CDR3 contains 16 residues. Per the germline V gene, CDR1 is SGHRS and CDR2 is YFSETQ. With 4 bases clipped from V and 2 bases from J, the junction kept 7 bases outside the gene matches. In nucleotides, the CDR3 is TGCGCCAGCAGCCAATCGACTAGCGGGGATCAAGAGACCCAGTACTTC. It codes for CASSQSTSGDQETQYF.